Sequencing of this TCR beta chain was carried out in a study of OX40 agonist ivuxolimab in advanced cancers. Autoimmune disease history or systemic immunosuppression led to patients being barred. Germline CDR1 DFQATT, CDR2 SNEGSKA (reference sequence). The CDR3 sequence is 11 residues long. The V and J ends lost 1 base and 8 bases respectively, with 6 bases between them. Sequencing used immunoSEQ multiplex PCR; TCRdb keeps in-frame clones, though not all of them. The sample contains 50,000 to 70,000 clones, approximately 84% of which appear only once. This receptor was identified in an adult with an advanced solid tumor such as melanoma, head and neck, liver or kidney cancer. Sequences were derived from CD4+ or CD8+ T cells sorted from blood, sampled in a trial of the OX40 agonist ivuxolimab. The chain has TRBV20-1 and TRBJ2-1; D gene unclear. The CDR3 DNA is TGCAGTGCTAGAGTCATCGATGAGCAGTTCTTC. Translation gives CSARVIDEQFF.